The text below deals with one T cell receptor (beta chain). The data belong to a study of shared clonotypes between healthy human individuals. Libraries were prepared by immunoSEQ multiplex PCR; TCRdb keeps only in-frame clonotypes and omits some of them. The top ten hold under 2% of the sample, which has about 710,000 clones, 72% seen once. The source is a woman younger than 45 in good health. The source material was memory CD4+ T cells sorted from blood. The subset is: CD45RA-negative fraction.

The CDR3 sequence: CASSSYEGAAFF. The CDR3 nucleotides are TGTGCCAGCAGCTCCTATGAGGGGGCGGCTTTCTTT. The chain joins TRBV7-9 to TRBJ1-1, with TRBD1 matching 7 bases. J gave up 11 bases and V 4 bases, and 7 bases lay outside the gene matches. Germline V gene lookup returns CDR1 SEHNR and CDR2 FQNEAQ (reference sequence). This CDR3 is 12 amino acids long.